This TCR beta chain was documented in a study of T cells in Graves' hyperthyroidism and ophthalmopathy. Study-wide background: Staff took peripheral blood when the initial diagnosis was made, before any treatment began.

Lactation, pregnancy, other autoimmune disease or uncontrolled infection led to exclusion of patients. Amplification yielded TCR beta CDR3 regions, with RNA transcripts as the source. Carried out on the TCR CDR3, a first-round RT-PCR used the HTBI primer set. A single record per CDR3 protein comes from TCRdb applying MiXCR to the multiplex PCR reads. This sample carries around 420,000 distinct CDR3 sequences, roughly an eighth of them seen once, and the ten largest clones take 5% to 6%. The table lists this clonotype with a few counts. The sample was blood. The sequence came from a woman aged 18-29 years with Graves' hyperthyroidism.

The CDR3 is CASRRTGDYEQYF. As DNA, the CDR3 is TGTGCCAGCCGGAGGACAGGGGACTACGAGCAGTACTTC. V gene TRBV5-6 combines with J gene TRBJ2-7; TRBD1 aligns across 9 bases. The CDR3 runs 13 residues. V shed 7 bases, J shed 3 bases, and the junction held 5 bases outside the gene matches. The germline V gene has CDR1 SGHDT and CDR2 YYEEEE.